Given below is one TCR beta chain in context. The CDR3 is 12 residues long. Trimming stripped 6 bases from V and 5 bases from J, with 9 bases between. The data were taken from a study of T-cell memory formation after mild COVID-19. Employing constant-segment primers, 5'RACE generated TCR alpha and TCR beta cDNA libraries bearing sample barcodes and UMIs. TCRdb reprocessed the 5' RACE reads via MiXCR and lists one record per CDR3 protein. The sample yields some 190,000 distinct CDR3 sequences, approximately 16% seen once. The chain couples TRBV12-3 or TRBV12-4 to TRBJ2-3, with a possible D match to TRBD1 (5 bases). The source is an adult woman who had mild COVID-19 (a few samples of this study predate the infection). Cell type and time point are not known. The sequencing input was PBMCs or a T cell subset sorted from them (not recorded which). The CDR3 DNA sequence: TGTGCCAGCAGACCTAGGGGAGATACGCAGTATTTT. This codes for CASRPRGDTQYF.